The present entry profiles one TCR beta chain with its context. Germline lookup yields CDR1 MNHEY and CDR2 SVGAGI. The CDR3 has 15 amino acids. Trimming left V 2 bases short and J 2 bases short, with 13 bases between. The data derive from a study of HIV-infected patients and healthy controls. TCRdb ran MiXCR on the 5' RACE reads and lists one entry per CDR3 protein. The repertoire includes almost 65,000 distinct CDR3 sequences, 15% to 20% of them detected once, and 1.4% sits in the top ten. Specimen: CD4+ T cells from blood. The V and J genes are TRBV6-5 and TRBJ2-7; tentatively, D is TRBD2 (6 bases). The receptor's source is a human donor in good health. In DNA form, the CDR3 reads TGTGCCAGCAGTTACAGGTCCACTAGCACCTACGAGCAGTACTTC. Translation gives CASSYRSTSTYEQYF.